This record looks at one T cell receptor beta chain sequence and its context. Measured with immunoSEQ multiplex PCR; TCRdb has only the in-frame clones, and not every one. The data contain about 96,000 clones, 80% of them singletons. The sample originates from a study of memory CD4+ T cells and cytomegalovirus serostatus. Study at large: Donors were healthy Belgian adults, about ten CMV seropositive and some 24 seronegative.

The sort gate was single viable CD3+CD4+CD8-CD45RO+ cells for memory CD4+ T cells. Serostatus was set by detecting CMV pp150, pp28, p38, p52 IgG. The trim removed 4 bases at V and 6 bases at J, leaving 6 bases unmatched. CDR3 length equals 14 residues. From germline, CDR1 is SGHRS and CDR2 YFSETQ. The rearrangement links TRBV5-1 to TRBJ2-1, with 8 bases that match TRBD2. The clonotype originates from an adult in good health and CMV-seropositive. Specimen: memory CD4+ T cells from blood. CDR3 nucleotide sequence: TGCGCCAGCAGCGGGCTAGCGGGCATCAATGAGCAGTTCTTC. Translating it yields CASSGLAGINEQFF. Full variable domain (rest looked up from reference TRBV5-1 and TRBJ2-1): KAGVTQTPRYLIKTRGQQVTLSCSPISGHRSVSWYQQTPGQGLQFLFEYFSETQRNKGNFPGRFSGRQFSNSRSEMNVSTLELGDSALYLCASSGLAGINEQFFGPGTRLTVL.